This entry lists 20 T cell receptor beta chains sequenced from one sample in a study of T cell changes during pregnancy in multiple sclerosis. TCRdb's copy holds only in-frame clones and misses some; the assay was immunoSEQ multiplex PCR. The table has about 120,000 clones, about 93% seen once; the top ten hold less than 7.5%. The source material was peripheral blood, sampled before pregnancy. These receptors came from a female donor with multiple sclerosis, enrolled in a pregnancy study.

The chain employs TRBV2 and TRBJ2-1, with TRBD2 matching over 12 bases. The germline CDR1 and CDR2 sequences are SNHLY and FYNNEI. This CDR3 contains 17 residues. Trimming removed 3 bases from V and 5 bases from J; junction bases left unmatched: 8. Written as DNA, the CDR3 is TGTGCCAGCAGTGACTCGGTGACTAGCGGGAGACACAATGAGCAGTTCTTC. Its protein is CASSDSVTSGRHNEQFF.

The genes are TRBV9 and TRBJ2-3; maybe TRBD2 (6 bases). The V gene lost 3 bases and the J gene lost 1 base, with 12 bases spanning the gap. CDR3 size: 15 residues. Germline values: CDR1 SGDLS, CDR2 YYNGEE. The CDR3 loop is CASSASSAGTDTQYF. The CDR3 DNA follows: TGTGCCAGCAGCGCTTCTAGCGCCGGCACAGATACGCAGTATTTT.

The chain has TRBV7-9 and TRBJ2-5; D gene unclear. The CDR3 consists of 12 residues. Germline CDR1 and CDR2: SEHNR and FQNEAQ (reference sequence). Deletions cut 5 bases from V and 5 bases from J, with 9 bases between. The CDR3 nucleotides read TGTGCCAGCAGCCCACCGAGGGAGACCCAGTACTTC. Amino acid sequence: CASSPPRETQYF.

J is TRBJ2-5 and V is TRBV9; 8 nucleotides align to TRBD1. The CDR3 contains 15 residues. The germline V gene encodes CDR1 SGDLS and CDR2 YYNGEE. The trim removed 2 bases at V and 4 bases at J, leaving 7 bases unmatched. CDR3 loop: CASSVRTGFGETQYF. In DNA, the CDR3 is TGTGCCAGCAGCGTTAGGACAGGGTTTGGAGAGACCCAGTACTTC.

The chain couples TRBV5-3 to TRBJ1-4; 7 nucleotides agree with TRBD1. Being an ORF, TRBV5-3 has a function that is uncertain. The CDR3 length is 17 residues. Trimming at V came to 4 bases and at J to 0 bases, leaving 9 bases not matched to a gene. CDR3 in DNA: TGTGCCAGAAGCCGAACTGGACAGGCGGCAACTAATGAAAAACTGTTTTTT. This sequence encodes CARSRTGQAATNEKLFF.

The count of this clone is one. The chain joins TRBV7-7 to TRBJ2-1; TRBD2 agrees at 12 bases. Germline CDR1 SSHAT, CDR2 FNYEAQ (reference sequence). After removal of 1 base from V and 2 bases from J, the junction contained 0 bases not matched to a gene. This CDR3 comprises 16 residues. The CDR3 spells CASSLGLAGAYNEQFF. The CDR3 DNA is TGTGCCAGCAGCTTAGGACTAGCGGGAGCCTACAATGAGCAGTTCTTC.

The chain carries TRBV29-1 and TRBJ1-4; 7 bases match TRBD1. V lost 3 bases, J lost 5 bases, and 6 bases stayed unmatched. CDR3 length: 14 amino acids. The germline CDR1 and CDR2 sequences are SQVTM and ANQGSEA. CDR3 in amino acids: CSVETRGQNEKLFF. The CDR3 DNA sequence: TGCAGCGTTGAGACCCGGGGACAGAATGAAAAACTGTTTTTT.

The chain carries TRBV7-6 and TRBJ2-7, with TRBD1 matching over 9 bases. Germline V gives CDR1 SGHVS, CDR2 FNYEAQ. The ends lost 2 bases at V and 4 bases at J; junction bases unmatched: 9. This CDR3 has 16 amino acids. The CDR3 sequence: CASSLYPGDRGYEQYF. Written as DNA, the CDR3 is TGTGCCAGCAGCTTATATCCGGGCGACAGGGGGTACGAGCAGTACTTC.

The V call is TRBV7-8, the J call TRBJ2-6; D is possibly TRBD1 (6 bases). This CDR3 comprises 18 residues. The germline V and J ends were trimmed by 6 bases and 0 bases, with 18 bases remaining between them. Germline V gives CDR1 SGHVS, CDR2 FQNEAQ. CDR3 loop: CASSFQGSSISGANVLTF. Written as DNA, the CDR3 is TGTGCCAGCAGTTTCCAGGGGAGTTCCATCTCTGGGGCCAACGTCCTGACTTTC.

This rearrangement joins TRBV29-1 to TRBJ2-6, with 9 bases fitting TRBD1. Per the germline V gene, CDR1 is SQVTM and CDR2 is ANQGSEA. The junction had 15 bases not matched to a gene; V was cut back by 0 bases and J by 0 bases. The CDR3 length is 21 residues. The CDR3: CSVEEKTLVGQGFSGANVLTF. The DNA of the CDR3 is TGCAGCGTTGAAGAAAAAACTTTGGTGGGACAGGGCTTCTCTGGGGCCAACGTCCTGACTTTC.

The chain uses TRBV6-5 and TRBJ2-5, with 15 bases matching TRBD2. CDR3 length: 15 amino acids. Trimming cost V 3 bases and J 5 bases; bases outside gene matches: 1. Germline CDR1 reads MNHEY; CDR2 reads SVGAGI. The CDR3 sequence is CASSYGLAGGETQYF. For the CDR3, the DNA is TGTGCCAGCAGTTATGGACTAGCGGGAGGGGAGACCCAGTACTTC.

The chain has TRBV5-1 and TRBJ1-2; tentatively, D is TRBD1 (5 bases). The CDR3 is 15 residues long. Germline V gene data show CDR1 as SGHRS and CDR2 as YFSETQ. Between the trimmed V and J ends, which lost 7 bases and 6 bases, there was a span of 22 bases. The DNA of the CDR3 is TGCGCCAGCCGTCCGACAGTCCAGCTTGTTGATGGCTACACCTTC. Amino acids: CASRPTVQLVDGYTF.

This sequence joins TRBV9 and TRBJ2-3, with 7 positions matching TRBD1. Germline loops: CDR1 SGDLS, CDR2 YYNGEE. CDR3 length equals 14 residues. The J segment lost 4 bases and the V segment lost 3 bases, leaving 5 bases of the junction unmatched. CDR3 nucleotides: TGTGCCAGCAGCGGACAGGGACCGCCAGATACGCAGTATTTT. It codes for CASSGQGPPDTQYF.

The chain combines TRBV9 with TRBJ1-2, with D possibly TRBD1 on 6 matching bases. Germline loops: CDR1 SGDLS, CDR2 YYNGEE. This CDR3 contains 12 residues. V dropped 3 bases and J dropped 5 bases, with 8 bases sitting between them. The CDR3 sequence is CASSAGVYGYTF. The CDR3 bases are TGTGCCAGCAGCGCAGGGGTATATGGCTACACCTTC.

This clone showed up just once. The rearrangement joins TRBV6-5 to TRBJ2-1; 10 nucleotides match TRBD2. The germline CDR1 and CDR2 sequences are MNHEY and SVGAGI. The CDR3 sequence is 15 residues long. Trimming took 7 bases from V and 8 from J; bases not matched to a gene: 11. The CDR3 spells CASKGGLAGVDEQFF. The CDR3 DNA reads TGTGCCAGCAAGGGCGGGCTAGCGGGAGTCGATGAGCAGTTCTTC.

The rearrangement uses TRBV6-1 and TRBJ1-5; 9 bases map to TRBD1. The CDR3 is 15 amino acids. Per germline, CDR1 MNHNS and CDR2 SASEGT. The J segment lost 6 bases and the V segment lost 4 bases, leaving 7 bases of the junction unmatched. CDR3 sequence reads: CASSGLQGASQPQHF. The CDR3 DNA is TGTGCCAGCAGTGGATTACAGGGGGCAAGTCAGCCCCAGCATTTT.

The J gene is TRBJ2-7, the V gene TRBV7-9; the D gene is possibly TRBD2 (6 bases). This CDR3 spans 12 amino acids. The V and J ends lost 5 bases and 3 bases respectively, with 8 bases between them. CDR1 is SEHNR and CDR2 is FQNEAQ in the germline V gene (reference sequence). CDR3 DNA sequence: TGTGCCAGCAGCAAGACTAGCTACGAGCAGTACTTC. This translates into CASSKTSYEQYF.

This clone was picked up one time. The gene calls are TRBV5-4 and TRBJ2-1; no clear D. The CDR3 loop spans 15 amino acids. Trimming removed 4 bases at V and 0 bases at J, with 11 bases between. Germline CDR1 and CDR2: SGHNT and YYREEE (reference sequence). In DNA, the CDR3 is TGTGCCAGCAGCCAACAACCTAGCTCCTACAATGAGCAGTTCTTC. Its protein is CASSQQPSSYNEQFF.

This clone was seen just once. This sequence joins TRBV5-4 and TRBJ2-3, with 7 nucleotides matching TRBD1. The length of the CDR3 is 15 residues. The V segment lost 4 bases and the J segment 2 bases; nucleotides outside the gene matches: 7. Germline assignment: CDR1 SGHNT and CDR2 YYREEE (reference sequence). The CDR3 region is CASSEPGQFTDTQYF. CDR3 nucleotide sequence: TGTGCCAGCAGCGAACCGGGACAGTTCACAGATACGCAGTATTTT.

The chain couples TRBV10-1 to TRBJ1-1; 7 bases line up with TRBD1. The germline gives CDR1 WNHNN, CDR2 SYGVQD (reference sequence). The CDR3 contains 14 residues. J lost 1 base, V lost 5 bases, and 4 bases had no gene match. This chain's CDR3 is CASSTGDPNTEAFF. CDR3 DNA sequence: TGCGCCAGCAGTACAGGGGACCCGAACACTGAAGCTTTCTTT.